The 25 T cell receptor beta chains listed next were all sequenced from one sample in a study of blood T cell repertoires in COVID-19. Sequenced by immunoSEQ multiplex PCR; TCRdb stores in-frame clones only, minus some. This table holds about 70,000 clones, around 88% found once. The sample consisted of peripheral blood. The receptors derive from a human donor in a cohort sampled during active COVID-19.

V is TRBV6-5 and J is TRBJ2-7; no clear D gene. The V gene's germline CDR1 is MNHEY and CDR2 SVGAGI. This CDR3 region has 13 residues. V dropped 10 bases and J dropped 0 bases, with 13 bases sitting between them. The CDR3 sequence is CATATESSYEQYF. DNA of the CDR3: TGTGCCACAGCGACGGAGAGCTCCTACGAGCAGTACTTC.

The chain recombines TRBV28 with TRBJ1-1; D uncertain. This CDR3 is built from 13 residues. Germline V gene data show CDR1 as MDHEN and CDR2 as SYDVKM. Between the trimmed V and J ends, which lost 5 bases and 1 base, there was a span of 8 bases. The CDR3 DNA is TGTGCCAGCAGTCCACATACGAACACTGAAGCTTTCTTT. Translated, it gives CASSPHTNTEAFF.

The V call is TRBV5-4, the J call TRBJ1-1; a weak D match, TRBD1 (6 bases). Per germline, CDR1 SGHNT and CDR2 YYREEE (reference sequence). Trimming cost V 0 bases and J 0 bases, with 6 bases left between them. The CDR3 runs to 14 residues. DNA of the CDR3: TGTGCCAGCAGCTTGGGACAGGTGAACACTGAAGCTTTCTTT. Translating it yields CASSLGQVNTEAFF.

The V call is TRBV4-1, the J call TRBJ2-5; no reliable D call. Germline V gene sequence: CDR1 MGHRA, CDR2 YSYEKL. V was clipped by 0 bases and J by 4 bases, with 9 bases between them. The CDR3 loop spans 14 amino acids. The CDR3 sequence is CASSQEGGPETQYF. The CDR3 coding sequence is TGCGCCAGCAGCCAAGAAGGTGGGCCAGAGACCCAGTACTTC.

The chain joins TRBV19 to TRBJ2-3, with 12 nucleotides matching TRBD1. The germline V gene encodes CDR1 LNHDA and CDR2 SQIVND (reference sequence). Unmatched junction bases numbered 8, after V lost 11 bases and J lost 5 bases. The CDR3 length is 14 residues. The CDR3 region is CAGRDRGRGDTQYF. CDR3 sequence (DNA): TGTGCCGGTCGGGACAGGGGGCGTGGAGATACGCAGTATTTT.

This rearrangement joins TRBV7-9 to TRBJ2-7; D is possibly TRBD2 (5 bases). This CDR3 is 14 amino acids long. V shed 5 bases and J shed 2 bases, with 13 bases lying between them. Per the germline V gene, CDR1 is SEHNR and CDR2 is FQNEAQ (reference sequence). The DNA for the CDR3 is TGTGCCAGCAGCCAGTTAGAGGGTCCCTACGAGCAGTACTTC. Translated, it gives CASSQLEGPYEQYF.

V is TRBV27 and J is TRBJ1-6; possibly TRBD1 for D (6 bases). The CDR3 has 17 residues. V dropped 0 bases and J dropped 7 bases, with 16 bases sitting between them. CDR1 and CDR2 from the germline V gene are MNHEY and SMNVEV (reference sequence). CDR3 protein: CASSLSDRTGANSPLHF. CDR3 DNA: TGTGCCAGCAGTTTATCTGACAGGACCGGCGCGAATTCACCCCTCCACTTT.

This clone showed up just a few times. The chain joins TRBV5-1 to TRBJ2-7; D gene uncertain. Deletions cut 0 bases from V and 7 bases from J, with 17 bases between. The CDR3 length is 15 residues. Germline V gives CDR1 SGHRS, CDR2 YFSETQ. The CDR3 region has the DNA TGCGCCAGCAGCTTGGAGGCCGCCTCCTACGGGGAGCAGTACTTC. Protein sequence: CASSLEAASYGEQYF.

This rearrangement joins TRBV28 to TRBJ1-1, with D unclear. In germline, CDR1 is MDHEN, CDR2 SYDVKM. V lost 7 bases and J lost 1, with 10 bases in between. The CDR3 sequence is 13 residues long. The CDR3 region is CASTPHRNTEAFF. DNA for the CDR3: TGTGCCAGCACTCCACATCGGAACACTGAAGCTTTCTTT.

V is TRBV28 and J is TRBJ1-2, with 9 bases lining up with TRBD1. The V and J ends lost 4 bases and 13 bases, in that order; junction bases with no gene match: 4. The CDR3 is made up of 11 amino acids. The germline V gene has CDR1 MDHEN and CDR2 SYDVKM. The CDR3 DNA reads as TGTGCCAGCAGTTCAAACAGGGGGCCCACCTTC. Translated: CASSSNRGPTF.

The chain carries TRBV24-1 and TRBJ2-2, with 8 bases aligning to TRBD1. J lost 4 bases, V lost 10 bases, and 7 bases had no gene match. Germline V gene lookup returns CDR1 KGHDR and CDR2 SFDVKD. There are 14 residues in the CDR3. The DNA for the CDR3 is TGTGCCACTTCCCGGACAGGGTCCACCGGGGAGCTGTTTTTT. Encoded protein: CATSRTGSTGELFF.

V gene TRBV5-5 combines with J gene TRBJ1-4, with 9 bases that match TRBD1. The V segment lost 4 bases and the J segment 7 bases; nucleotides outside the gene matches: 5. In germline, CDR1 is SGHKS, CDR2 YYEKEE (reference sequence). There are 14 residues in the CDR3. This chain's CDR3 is CASSMTTGGEKLFF. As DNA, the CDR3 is TGTGCCAGCAGCATGACGACAGGGGGTGAAAAACTGTTTTTT.

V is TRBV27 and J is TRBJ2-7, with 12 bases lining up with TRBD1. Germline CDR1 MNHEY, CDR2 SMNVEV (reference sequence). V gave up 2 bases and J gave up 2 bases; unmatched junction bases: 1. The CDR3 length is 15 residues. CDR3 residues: CASSLGTGGPYEQYF. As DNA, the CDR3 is TGTGCCAGCAGTTTAGGGACAGGGGGCCCCTACGAGCAGTACTTC.

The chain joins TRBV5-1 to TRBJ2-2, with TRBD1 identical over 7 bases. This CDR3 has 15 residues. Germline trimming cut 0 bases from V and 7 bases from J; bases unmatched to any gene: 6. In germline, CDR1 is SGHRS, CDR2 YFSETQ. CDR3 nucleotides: TGCGCCAGCAGCTTGGCCGGGACAGTTGGCGGGGAGCTGTTTTTT. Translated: CASSLAGTVGGELFF.

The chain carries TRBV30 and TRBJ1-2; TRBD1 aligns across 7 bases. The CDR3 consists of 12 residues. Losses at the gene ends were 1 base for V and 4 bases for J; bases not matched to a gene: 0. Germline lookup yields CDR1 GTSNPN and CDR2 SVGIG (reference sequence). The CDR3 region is CAWSGQGYGYTF. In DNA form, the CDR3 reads TGTGCCTGGAGTGGACAGGGCTATGGCTACACCTTC.

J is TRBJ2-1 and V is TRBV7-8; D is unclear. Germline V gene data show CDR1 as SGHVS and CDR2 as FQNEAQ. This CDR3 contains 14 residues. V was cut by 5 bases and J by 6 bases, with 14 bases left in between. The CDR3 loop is CASSHGSLFNEQFF. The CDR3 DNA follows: TGTGCCAGCAGCCACGGGTCGCTTTTCAATGAGCAGTTCTTC.

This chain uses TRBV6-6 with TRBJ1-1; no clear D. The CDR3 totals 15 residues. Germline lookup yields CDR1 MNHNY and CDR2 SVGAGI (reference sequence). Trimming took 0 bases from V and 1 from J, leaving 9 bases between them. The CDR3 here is CASSYSIAGNTEAFF. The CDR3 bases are TGTGCCAGCAGTTACTCGATTGCAGGGAACACTGAAGCTTTCTTT.

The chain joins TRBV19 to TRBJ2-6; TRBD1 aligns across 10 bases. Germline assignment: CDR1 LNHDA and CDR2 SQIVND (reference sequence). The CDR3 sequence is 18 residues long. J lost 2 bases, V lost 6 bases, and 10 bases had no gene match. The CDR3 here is CASRKSRDRGPGANVLTF. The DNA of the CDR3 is TGTGCCAGTAGGAAAAGCCGGGACAGGGGTCCTGGGGCCAACGTCCTGACTTTC. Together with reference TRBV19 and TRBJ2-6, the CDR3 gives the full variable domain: DGGITQSPKYLFRKEGQNVTLSCEQNLNHDAMYWYRQDPGQGLRLIYYSQIVNDFQKGDIAEGYSVSREKKESFPLTVTSAQKNPTAFYLCASRKSRDRGPGANVLTFGAGSRLTVL.

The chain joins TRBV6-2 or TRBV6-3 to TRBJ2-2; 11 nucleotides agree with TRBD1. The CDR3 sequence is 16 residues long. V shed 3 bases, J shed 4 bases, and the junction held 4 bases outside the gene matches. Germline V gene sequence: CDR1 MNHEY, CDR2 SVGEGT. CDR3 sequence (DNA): TGTGCCAGCAGTTATACGGGACAGGGGGTCACCGGGGAGCTGTTTTTT. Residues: CASSYTGQGVTGELFF.

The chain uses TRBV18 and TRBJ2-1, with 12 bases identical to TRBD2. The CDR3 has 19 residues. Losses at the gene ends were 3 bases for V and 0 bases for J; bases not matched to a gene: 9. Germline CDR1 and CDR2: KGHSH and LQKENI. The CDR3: CASSPTSGGFPSSYNEQFF. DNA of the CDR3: TGTGCCAGCTCACCCACTAGCGGGGGGTTCCCTAGCTCCTACAATGAGCAGTTCTTC.

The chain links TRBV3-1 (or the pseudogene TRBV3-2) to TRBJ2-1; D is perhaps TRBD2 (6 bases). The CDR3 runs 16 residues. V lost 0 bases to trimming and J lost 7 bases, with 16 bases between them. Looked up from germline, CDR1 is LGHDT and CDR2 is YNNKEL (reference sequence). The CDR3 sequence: CASSQDRDLGINEQFF. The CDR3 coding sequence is TGTGCCAGCAGCCAAGACCGGGACTTGGGGATAAATGAGCAGTTCTTC.

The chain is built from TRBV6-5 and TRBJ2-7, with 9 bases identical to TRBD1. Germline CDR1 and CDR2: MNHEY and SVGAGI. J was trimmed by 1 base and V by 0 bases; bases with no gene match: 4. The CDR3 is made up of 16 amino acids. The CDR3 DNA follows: TGTGCCAGCAGTTACTCGTCTGGACAGGGGTCCTACGAGCAGTACTTC. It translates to CASSYSSGQGSYEQYF.

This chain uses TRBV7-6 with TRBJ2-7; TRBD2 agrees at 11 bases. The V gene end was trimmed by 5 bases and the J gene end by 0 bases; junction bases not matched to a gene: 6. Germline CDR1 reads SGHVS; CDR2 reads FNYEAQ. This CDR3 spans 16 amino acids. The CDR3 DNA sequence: TGTGCCAGCAGCCCGACTAGCGGGGCGAGCTCCTACGAGCAGTACTTC. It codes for CASSPTSGASSYEQYF. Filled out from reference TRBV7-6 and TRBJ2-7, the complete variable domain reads GAGVSQSPRYKVTKRGQDVALRCDPISGHVSLYWYRQALGQGPEFLTYFNYEAQQDKSGLPNDRFSAERPEGSISTLTIQRTEQRDSAMYRCASSPTSGASSYEQYFGPGTRLTVT.

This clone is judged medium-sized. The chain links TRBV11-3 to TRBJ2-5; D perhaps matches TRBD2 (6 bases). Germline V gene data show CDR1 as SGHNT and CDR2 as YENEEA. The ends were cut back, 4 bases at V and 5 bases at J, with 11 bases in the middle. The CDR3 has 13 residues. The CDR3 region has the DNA TGTGCCAGCAGCTCTTTTGCGGGGGAGACCCAGTACTTC. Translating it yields CASSSFAGETQYF.

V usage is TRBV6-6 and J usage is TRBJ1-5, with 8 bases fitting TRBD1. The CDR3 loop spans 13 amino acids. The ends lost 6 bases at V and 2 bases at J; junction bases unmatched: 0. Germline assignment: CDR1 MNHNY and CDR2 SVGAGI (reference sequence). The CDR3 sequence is CASRDRGNQPQHF. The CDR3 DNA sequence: TGTGCCAGCAGGGACAGGGGCAATCAGCCCCAGCATTTT.